This TCR beta chain was sequenced in a study of blood T cell repertoires in COVID-19. About the study: Donors in the United States, Italy and Spain gave samples during acute or convalescent COVID-19.

Trimming removed 5 bases from V and 4 bases from J, with 23 bases in between. This CDR3 comprises 17 residues. Germline loops: CDR1 LNHDA, CDR2 SQIVND (reference sequence). Enrollees, roughly 18 to 95 years old, lived in approximately 25 US areas. Participant-reported clinical history was the basis for cohort assignment. Authors' methods: Nucleated cell counts were estimated from reference gene primer amplification. Data came from immunoSEQ multiplex PCR; TCRdb stores just in-frame clones and leaves some out. For V, J and clone size, that table is used; D and trimming come from the DNA. The sample carries a few hundred thousand clones, 85% recorded once.

The sample comprised PBMCs or T cells enriched from blood (not recorded which). The sequence came from a woman aged 45-60 years who had recovered from COVID-19. J is TRBJ1-2 and V is TRBV19, with D possibly being TRBD1 (6 bases). CDR3 sequence reads: CASSERQDPGYIYGYTF. The CDR3 DNA is TGTGCCAGTAGTGAACGACAGGATCCCGGTTATATCTATGGCTACACCTTC.